This entry lists 21 T cell receptor beta chains sequenced from one sample in a study of tumor-infiltrating lymphocytes in primary liver carcinoma. The authors took blood RNA from unsorted whole blood and also extracted germline DNA. Starting material of 500 to 600 ng total RNA yielded TCR beta cDNA via a constant-region primer. Libraries covering TCR beta were generated through three nested multiplex PCR rounds (using a slightly modified ARM-PCR). Two initial PCR rounds of around 9 cycles each paired TRBV1-TRBV30 forward primers with a C-beta reverse primer. A single record per CDR3 protein comes from TCRdb applying MiXCR to the multiplex PCR reads. The sample includes about 320,000 distinct CDR3 sequences, approximately 58% of them seen just once. The sample comprised peripheral blood. These receptors were collected from a woman aged 25 to 39 with primary liver carcinoma and hepatitis B virus infection.

The chain uses TRBV11-1 and TRBJ2-1; 14 positions agree with TRBD2. V was pared by 5 bases and J by 5 bases, with 8 bases of the junction left unmatched. This CDR3 contains 17 residues. The germline gives CDR1 SGHAT, CDR2 FQDESV (reference sequence). CDR3 in DNA: TGTGCCAGCAGCCTGGGACTAGCGGGAGAAGTTGACAATGAGCAGTTCTTC. Translating gives CASSLGLAGEVDNEQFF.

This clonotype occurred a few times. This chain joins TRBV12-5 and TRBJ2-7, with 13 positions matching TRBD2. Germline values: CDR1 LGHNT, CDR2 FRNRAP. CDR3 size: 17 residues. The ends lost 6 bases at V and 1 base at J; junction bases unmatched: 9. CDR3 bases: TGTGCTAGTGGCCGGGGGACTAGCGGGAAAGGATCCTACGAGCAGTACTTC. It encodes CASGRGTSGKGSYEQYF.

This clonotype was observed a handful of times. V gene TRBV6-1 combines with J gene TRBJ2-2; D is ambiguous. V was cut by 2 bases and J by 4 bases, with 8 bases left in between. This CDR3 has 14 residues. Germline CDR1 is MNHNS and CDR2 is SASEGT. DNA of the CDR3: TGTGCCAGCAGTGAACCCTTCAGCACCGGGGAGCTGTTTTTT. Protein sequence: CASSEPFSTGELFF.

To note about this clonotype: A read error may explain this, as a much larger clone is one base away. The J gene is TRBJ2-1, the V gene TRBV29-1; 7 bases agree with TRBD1. Germline V gene lookup returns CDR1 SQVTM and CDR2 ANQGSEA. This CDR3 is built from 13 residues. The CDR3 reads CSVDGQASNERFF. In DNA form, the CDR3 reads TGCAGCGTTGACGGACAGGCTTCCAATGAGCGGTTCTTC.

The chain couples TRBV5-1 to TRBJ2-1, with D hard to call. Per germline, CDR1 SGHRS and CDR2 YFSETQ. The CDR3 consists of 14 residues. V lost 9 bases, J lost 0 bases, and 13 bases lay in between. CDR3 amino acids: CATGSGSSYNEQFF. CDR3 DNA sequence: TGCGCCACCGGCTCCGGTAGCTCCTACAATGAGCAGTTCTTC.

On this clonotype: Since a much larger clone is just one base distant, this may be a read error. The J gene is TRBJ2-1, the V gene TRBV29-1, with TRBD2 matching 16 bases. The V and J ends lost 6 bases and 7 bases, in that order; junction bases with no gene match: 12. Germline CDR1 and CDR2: SQVTM and ANQGSEA. The CDR3 consists of 17 residues. CDR3 amino acids: CSVDGTSGRGAVNEQFF. CDR3 coding DNA: TGCAGCGTAGATGGGACTAGCGGGAGGGGAGCCGTAAATGAGCAGTTCTTC.

The chain employs TRBV30 and TRBJ2-1; D not resolved. V was cut by 5 bases and J by 9 bases, with 14 bases left in between. The CDR3 covers 12 residues. Germline-derived CDR1 and CDR2 are GTSNPN and SVGIG (reference sequence). CDR3 DNA sequence: TGTGCCTGGGATAAAAGGGTGACTGAGCAGTTCTTC. Its protein product is CAWDKRVTEQFF.

This sequence joins TRBV6-5 and TRBJ2-7, with a weak D call TRBD1 (6 bases). Trimming stripped 1 base from V and 5 bases from J, with 15 bases between. This CDR3 is 15 amino acids long. Per the germline V gene, CDR1 is MNHEY and CDR2 is SVGAGI. CDR3 sequence reads: CASSYLGTFNNEQYF. DNA of the CDR3: TGTGCCAGCAGTTACTTGGGGACATTTAACAACGAGCAGTACTTC.

On this clonotype: The germline gene is not matched at one end of the junction; a read error may be the cause. This chain connects TRBV5-1 to TRBJ2-7, with 8 bases that match TRBD1. CDR3 length: 13 residues. Germline V lookup: CDR1 SGHRS, CDR2 YFSETQ. CDR3 residues: CACSKDRGHEQYF. The CDR3 DNA sequence: TGCGCCTGCAGCAAAGACAGGGGCCACGAGCAGTACTTC.

On this clonotype: This clone may be a read error of a much larger clone one base away. The chain links TRBV29-1 to TRBJ2-1; a weak D match, TRBD2 (6 bases). CDR1 SQVTM and CDR2 ANQGSEA come from the germline V gene. CDR3 length: 13 residues. The CDR3 nucleotides are TGCAGCATTGACCGGGACTTTCGAAATGAGCAGTTCTTC. Translated, it gives CSIDRDFRNEQFF.

This clonotype was counted between two and nine times. This chain connects TRBV5-1 to TRBJ1-2, with TRBD1 as a possible D gene (5 bases). There are 13 residues in the CDR3. CDR1 and CDR2 from the germline V gene are SGHRS and YFSETQ. The ends were cut back, 0 bases at V and 6 bases at J, with 9 bases in the middle. The CDR3: CASSLGQWDGYTF. DNA of the CDR3: TGCGCCAGCAGCTTGGGACAGTGGGATGGCTACACCTTC.

This clonotype came up a few times. The genes are TRBV29-1 and TRBJ1-5, with TRBD1 matching 7 bases. There are 13 residues in the CDR3. Unmatched junction bases numbered 6, after V lost 5 bases and J lost 5 bases. CDR1 SQVTM and CDR2 ANQGSEA come from the germline V gene. The CDR3 protein is CSVRGQMDQPQHF. The CDR3 nucleotides are TGCAGCGTTAGGGGACAGATGGATCAGCCCCAGCATTTT.

This clonotype was seen repeatedly, ten times or more. The chain has TRBV4-2 and TRBJ2-5; D is unresolved. The CDR3 consists of 13 residues. Germline assignment: CDR1 LGHNA and CDR2 YNFKEQ. With 1 base removed from V and 5 bases from J, the gap between germline ends came to 8 bases. CDR3 region: CASSQAAMETQYF. In DNA, the CDR3 is TGTGCCAGCAGCCAAGCGGCGATGGAGACCCAGTACTTC.

The sample holds one count of this clonotype. The rearrangement uses TRBV11-2 and TRBJ2-5, with D uncertain. Trimming took 5 bases from V and 4 from J, leaving 14 bases between them. Germline V lookup: CDR1 SGHAT, CDR2 FQNNGV. CDR3 size: 14 residues. CDR3: CASSHRWQRETQYF. CDR3 bases: TGTGCCAGCAGCCACCGGTGGCAGAGAGAGACCCAGTACTTC.

This rearrangement joins TRBV9 to TRBJ2-2; no clear D. CDR1 and CDR2 from the germline V gene are SGDLS and YYNGEE. The CDR3 is 13 residues long. Trimming pared 3 bases from V and 6 bases from J, leaving 9 bases between. CDR3 sequence reads: CASSAGLPGELFF. The DNA of the CDR3 is TGTGCCAGCAGCGCTGGCCTGCCCGGGGAGCTGTTTTTT. The full variable domain, its missing parts supplied by reference TRBV9 and TRBJ2-2, is DSGVTQTPKHLITATGQRVTLRCSPRSGDLSVYWYQQSLDQGLQFLIQYYNGEERAKGNILERFSAQQFPDLHSELNLSSLELGDSALYFCASSAGLPGELFFGEGSRLTVL.

The chain recombines TRBV28 with TRBJ2-5; 8 nucleotides match TRBD1. This CDR3 has 15 residues. The germline gives CDR1 MDHEN, CDR2 SYDVKM. After removal of 4 bases from V and 7 bases from J, the junction contained 11 bases not matched to a gene. The CDR3: CASSSGQAEVGTQYF. DNA for the CDR3: TGTGCCAGCAGTTCGGGACAGGCCGAAGTGGGGACCCAGTACTTC.

With respect to this clonotype: This sequence may be a read error, since a much larger clone differs from it by one base. The chain is built from TRBV30 and TRBJ2-1, with D perhaps matching TRBD1 or TRBD2 (5 bases each). The CDR3 spans 15 residues. From germline, CDR1 is GTSNPN and CDR2 SVGIG (reference sequence). The CDR3 DNA follows: TGTGCCTGGAGTGGGGACCGCTCCTCCTACAATGAGCAGCTCTTC. Encoded protein: CAWSGDRSSYNEQLF.

This clonotype was detected ten times or more. The chain employs TRBV4-3 and TRBJ1-6; D call uncertain. Germline CDR1 LGHNA, CDR2 YSLEER. The V end was cut by 4 bases, the J end by 7 bases, with 8 bases between. The CDR3 is 13 residues long. CDR3 in amino acids: CASSLGTNSPLHF. For the CDR3, the DNA is TGCGCCAGCAGCCTCGGCACGAATTCACCCCTCCACTTT.

With regard to this clonotype: A read error may produce the germline difference seen at one junction end. The chain joins TRBV11-3 to TRBJ2-1, with D maybe TRBD2 (5 bases). CDR3 length equals 15 residues. Germline loops: CDR1 SGHNT, CDR2 YENEEA. The chain's CDR3 is CASSSPNPGYNEQIF. CDR3 in DNA: TGTGCCAGCAGCTCCCCAAATCCGGGATACAATGAGCAGATCTTC.

The V gene is TRBV28, the J gene TRBJ2-7; D uncertain. The CDR3 is 12 amino acids. The V gene's germline CDR1 is MDHEN and CDR2 SYDVKM. Deletions cut 5 bases from V and 4 bases from J, with 9 bases between. CDR3 sequence (DNA): TGTGCCAGCAGTCCTCGAAAGTACGAGCAGTACTTC. Protein product: CASSPRKYEQYF. Full variable domain (outside the CDR3, taken from reference TRBV28 and TRBJ2-7): DVKVTQSSRYLVKRTGEKVFLECVQDMDHENMFWYRQDPGLGLRLIYFSYDVKMKEKGDIPEGYSVSREKKERFSLILESASTNQTSMYLCASSPRKYEQYFGPGTRLTVT.

This clonotype has just a few counts. The chain joins TRBV6-2 or TRBV6-3 to TRBJ2-7; D is perhaps TRBD2 (6 bases). The CDR3 runs to 15 residues. The germline gives CDR1 MNHEY, CDR2 SVGEGT. Trimming took off 4 bases at V and 1 base at J, with 14 bases between the two ends. The CDR3 is CASSWMASESYEQYF. CDR3 DNA sequence: TGTGCCAGCAGTTGGATGGCTAGCGAGTCCTACGAGCAGTACTTC.